This entry is about one T cell receptor (beta chain). These data originate in a study of blood T cell repertoires in COVID-19. About the study: Sites across the United States, Italy and Spain contributed samples from acute and convalescent COVID-19.

Study processing details: Counts of nucleated cells, estimated from reference gene primer amplification, were obtained. Assay used: immunoSEQ multiplex PCR; TCRdb lists only in-frame clones, some missing. V, J and clone size reflect that table, while D and trimming were determined from the DNA. The sample consists of 200,000 to 250,000 clones, 75% to 90% of them appearing once. V gave up 6 bases and J gave up 0 bases, with 6 bases separating them. The germline V gene encodes CDR1 SEHNR and CDR2 FQNEAQ (reference sequence). CDR3 length: 13 residues. The sequencing sample was made of PBMCs or T cells enriched from blood (not recorded which). The TCR sequence derives from a man between 45 and 60 years old who had been exposed to COVID-19. This chain connects TRBV7-9 to TRBJ1-3, with a weak D call TRBD1 (5 bases). CDR3 in amino acids: CASRQGSGNTIYF. Written as DNA, the CDR3 is TGTGCCAGCAGGCAGGGCTCTGGAAACACCATATATTTT.